Listed below are T cell receptor beta chains from one sample, sequenced in a study of blood T cell repertoires in COVID-19. Profiled with immunoSEQ multiplex PCR; TCRdb holds only in-frame clones, not every one. Among approximately 300,000 clones listed, about 90% were seen once. Sequencing was performed on peripheral blood. Receptors were obtained from a woman in her 40s with COVID-19, enrolled during active disease. The CDR3 runs from the conserved cysteine through the conserved F or W. A D gene is named only where the DNA matches it firmly. Rows may omit the clone size; those that give it use once, few, many or a size class.

D gene	V gene	clone size	J gene	CDR3 DNA	CDR3 protein
TRBD1	TRBV28	.	TRBJ1-2	TGTGCCAGCCAAATTACAGGGGTCCTATATGGCTACACCTTC	CASQITGVLYGYTF
TRBD1	TRBV7-8	.	TRBJ2-3	TGTGCCAGCAGCCCCGCCGGGACAGGGAACACAGATACGCAGTATTTT	CASSPAGTGNTDTQYF
.	TRBV7-3	.	TRBJ2-2	TGTGCCAGCAGCTTAAGGCCGGTCCTGGCGGGCGGGACCGGGGAGCTGTTTTTT	CASSLRPVLAGGTGELFF
.	TRBV19	.	TRBJ1-3	TGTGCCAGTAGTTTCTTACAGGGCTCTGGAAACACCATATATTTT	CASSFLQGSGNTIYF
.	TRBV18	.	TRBJ1-5	TGTGCCAGCTCACCTCGGCGAGGGTTAAATCAGCCCCAGCATTTT	CASSPRRGLNQPQHF
.	TRBV6-5	.	TRBJ2-6	TGTGCCAGCAGGGGGGGTACAGGGGCCAACGTCCTGACTTTC	CASRGGTGANVLTF
TRBD1	TRBV6-5	.	TRBJ1-1	TGTGCCAGCACCGATTACAGGGGGCCGGGCACTGAAGCTTTCTTT	CASTDYRGPGTEAFF
TRBD1	TRBV11-2	once	TRBJ1-1	TGTGCCAGCAGCTTCGGACAGGGAGCGGTTACCATGAACACTGAAGCTTTCTTT	CASSFGQGAVTMNTEAFF
TRBD2	TRBV14	.	TRBJ2-1	TGTGCCAGCAGCCCTTCAGGAGCGGGGGGGTTCAATGAGCAGTTCTTC	CASSPSGAGGFNEQFF
.	TRBV15	.	TRBJ1-5	TGTGCCACCAGCCCTGACGGAGGAAGCAATCAGCCCCAGCATTTT	CATSPDGGSNQPQHF
.	TRBV27	.	TRBJ2-7	TGTGCCAGCGCTGGGGTGGCGGGCTCCCACGAGCAGTACTTC	CASAGVAGSHEQYF
TRBD2	TRBV29-1	.	TRBJ2-3	TGCAGCGTTGAGGGAACTGGCGGGAGGTTCACAGATACGCAGTATTTT	CSVEGTGGRFTDTQYF
.	TRBV19	few	TRBJ1-1	TGTGCCAGTAGTATTTCGCCGGGAGCACTCCCTGAAGCTTTCTTT	CASSISPGALPEAFF
.	TRBV7-2	.	TRBJ1-1	TGTGCCAGCAGCCCTTGGAGGGCGCAGAACACTGAAGCTTTCTTT	CASSPWRAQNTEAFF
TRBD1	TRBV28	.	TRBJ1-5	TGTGCCAGCAGTTTCTCCCTTCAGGGGGCATCTCAGCCCCAGCATTTT	CASSFSLQGASQPQHF
.	TRBV27	.	TRBJ2-1	TGTGCCAGCAGTATCCCCGGACTACCCAATGAGCAGTTCTTC	CASSIPGLPNEQFF
.	TRBV19	.	TRBJ2-7	TGTGCCAGTAGTATCCGGGACTCCTCCTACGAGCAGTACTTC	CASSIRDSSYEQYF
.	TRBV11-2	.	TRBJ1-2	TGTGCCAGCAGCCATCACGGACAGCTTAACTATGGCTACACCTTC	CASSHHGQLNYGYTF
.	TRBV10-3	.	TRBJ2-2	TGTGCCATCAGTGAGCGCCGGGAAGGGGAGCTGTTTTTT	CAISERREGELFF
.	TRBV5-5	.	TRBJ2-1	TGTGCCAGCAGCTTGGCAGGGGTCAGCTCCTACAATGAGCAGTTCTTC	CASSLAGVSSYNEQFF
.	TRBV6-6	.	TRBJ1-5	TGTGCCAGCAGTAGTCCGAGAAATAGCAATCAGCCCCAGCATTTT	CASSSPRNSNQPQHF
TRBD1	TRBV25-1	.	TRBJ2-5	TGTGCCAGCAGTGGGTCGGGACAGGGGAAAGAGACCCAGTACTTC	CASSGSGQGKETQYF
.	TRBV7-2	.	TRBJ2-3	TGTGCCAGCAGCATAGGGGGGGGTGCGGGTAAAGATACGCAGTATTTT	CASSIGGGAGKDTQYF
.	TRBV7-2	.	TRBJ1-2	TGTGCCAGCAGCTTAGGGGGGACTCCTAGAAGCGGCTACACCTTC	CASSLGGTPRSGYTF
.	TRBV28	.	TRBJ2-7	TGTGCCAGCACCCCACGTATGATGAGCTCCTACGAGCAGTACTTC	CASTPRMMSSYEQYF
.	TRBV12-3/TRBV12-4	.	TRBJ1-1	TGTGCCAGCAGGGGGCCGGAGGGAACTGAAGCTTTCTTT	CASRGPEGTEAFF
.	TRBV18	once	TRBJ1-3	TGTGCCAGCTCACTTCAATTCGGACTCTCTGGAAACACCATATATTTT	CASSLQFGLSGNTIYF
.	TRBV5-5	.	TRBJ1-4	TGTGCCAGCAGCTTGGTACAGAGGACAGAGAATGAAAAACTGTTTTTT	CASSLVQRTENEKLFF
TRBD1	TRBV6-5	.	TRBJ1-4	TGTGCCAGCAGGGACAGGGGGCGTGAAAAACTGTTTTTT	CASRDRGREKLFF
.	TRBV28	.	TRBJ1-5	TGTGCCAGCAGTTACCGGACAGTCACTAATCAGCCCCAGCATTTT	CASSYRTVTNQPQHF
TRBD1	TRBV19	.	TRBJ1-1	TGTGCCAGTATCCCCCGGGGGACAGGGGGGGCTGAAGCTTTCTTT	CASIPRGTGGAEAFF
.	TRBV15	.	TRBJ1-3	TGTGCCACCAGCAGAAGAGGGGACACACGAAACACCATATATTTT	CATSRRGDTRNTIYF
.	TRBV28	.	TRBJ1-4	TGTGCCAGCAGTTTAGGAACAGGGAATGAAAAACTGTTTTTT	CASSLGTGNEKLFF
.	TRBV20-1	.	TRBJ2-5	TGCAGTGCGCGAGTGGTGGAGACCCAGTACTTC	CSARVVETQYF
.	TRBV6-5	.	TRBJ1-2	TGTGCCAGCAGTACCTCACAGGGAAACTATGGCTACACCTTC	CASSTSQGNYGYTF
TRBD1	TRBV7-8	.	TRBJ1-1	TGTGCCAGCAGACTTAGAACCGGGACAGGGGGGACTGAAGCTTTCTTT	CASRLRTGTGGTEAFF
TRBD1	TRBV7-3	.	TRBJ2-2	TGTGCCAGCAGCCTTTTCCCAAGACAGGGGTCGAACACCGGGGAGCTGTTTTTT	CASSLFPRQGSNTGELFF
.	TRBV6-2/TRBV6-3	.	TRBJ1-5	TGTGCCAGCAGTTACGGGGGGGCGGGCAATCAGCCCCAGCATTTT	CASSYGGAGNQPQHF
TRBD2	TRBV19	.	TRBJ2-3	TGTGCCAGTACCCCGCGTCTCGGGACTAGCGGGGGAGGCGTTCAAGATACGCAGTATTTT	CASTPRLGTSGGGVQDTQYF
TRBD2	TRBV6-2/TRBV6-3	.	TRBJ2-3	TGTGCCAGCAGTCCGGAGGGGACTAGCGCTTGGGGCACAGATACGCAGTATTTT	CASSPEGTSAWGTDTQYF
.	TRBV28	.	TRBJ1-6	TGTGCCAGCAGTTTATTAGCGCCCGGGGATTCACCCCTCCACTTT	CASSLLAPGDSPLHF
.	TRBV3-1/TRBV3-2	few	TRBJ1-2	TGTGCCAGCAGCCCAAGTTTGGGCAGGAACTATGGCTACACCTTC	CASSPSLGRNYGYTF
TRBD1	TRBV28	few	TRBJ1-1	TGTGCCAGCAGTTCTTACAGGGGAATGAACACTGAAGCTTTCTTT	CASSSYRGMNTEAFF
TRBD2	TRBV30	.	TRBJ2-1	TGTGCCTGGAGTGCCGGGACTAGCGGGGGGAATGAGCAGTTCTTC	CAWSAGTSGGNEQFF
.	TRBV6-5	.	TRBJ1-1	TGTGCCAGCACCCGCTTAAGGGGGAACACTGAAGCTTTCTTT	CASTRLRGNTEAFF
.	TRBV19	.	TRBJ2-7	TGTGCCAGTAGTATAGGAGACAGTTTCTACGAGCAGTACTTC	CASSIGDSFYEQYF
TRBD2	TRBV4-1	.	TRBJ2-7	TGCGCCAGCAGCCAAGATGTAGTGGCGGGAGAGAGGTTGTGGGAGCAGTACTTC	CASSQDVVAGERLWEQYF